The 26 T cell receptor beta chains below all came from one sample that was sequenced in a study of T cell responses to AZD1222 COVID-19 vaccine. Using immunoSEQ multiplex PCR, the repertoire was profiled, and TCRdb retains in-frame clones only, with some absent. This sample has around 66,000 clones, with about 88% found just once. Here the sequenced sample was peripheral blood, taken 28 days after the second dose of the MenACWY control vaccine. All receptors derive from an adult who received the MenACWY meningococcal vaccine as a control.

This sequence joins TRBV9 and TRBJ1-2; TRBD1 might be the D (6 bases). V lost 0 bases, J lost 8 bases, and 11 bases lay in between. Germline-derived CDR1 and CDR2 are SGDLS and YYNGEE. The CDR3 is made up of 13 amino acids. The CDR3 is CASSVAGGVGYTF. The CDR3 bases are TGTGCCAGCAGCGTAGCTGGGGGCGTCGGCTACACCTTC.

The chain has TRBV27 and TRBJ2-7, with D unclear. The germline gives CDR1 MNHEY, CDR2 SMNVEV (reference sequence). Trimming left V 2 bases short and J 4 bases short, with 12 bases between. The CDR3 sequence is 14 residues long. The DNA of the CDR3 is TGTGCCAGCAGTTTAGGCGGTGGACCTTACGAGCAGTACTTC. As protein: CASSLGGGPYEQYF.

The rearrangement uses TRBV2 and TRBJ1-2, with no clear D. Germline V gene data show CDR1 as SNHLY and CDR2 as FYNNEI. The ends were cut back, 7 bases at V and 4 bases at J, with 10 bases in the middle. The CDR3 loop spans 12 amino acids. CDR3 protein: CASTNGGYGYTF. The DNA of the CDR3 is TGTGCCAGCACCAACGGCGGCTATGGCTACACCTTC.

This chain joins TRBV29-1 and TRBJ2-5; D is ambiguous. Germline V CDR1 and CDR2: SQVTM, ANQGSEA. The CDR3 consists of 12 residues. The V gene lost 4 bases and the J gene lost 2 bases, with 8 bases spanning the gap. The DNA of the CDR3 is TGCAGCGTTGGGGTAGTACAAGAGACCCAGTACTTC. It is translated as CSVGVVQETQYF.

CDR3 nucleotide sequence: TGTGCCTGGAGGGGGTCGAGTTCACCCCTCCACTTT. Protein sequence: CAWRGSSSPLHF. The rearrangement joins TRBV30 to TRBJ1-6, with no clear D. CDR1 GTSNPN and CDR2 SVGIG come from the germline V gene (reference sequence). There are 12 residues in the CDR3. V lost 3 bases, J lost 9 bases, and 9 bases lay in between.

The chain combines TRBV5-5 with TRBJ2-7; TRBD1 agrees at 9 bases. Germline V gives CDR1 SGHKS, CDR2 YYEKEE (reference sequence). This CDR3 contains 14 residues. The ends lost 0 bases at V and 2 bases at J; junction bases unmatched: 0. CDR3 in amino acids: CASSLDRGPYEQYF. The CDR3 bases are TGTGCCAGCAGCTTGGACAGGGGGCCCTACGAGCAGTACTTC.

This sequence joins TRBV30 and TRBJ1-6; D ambiguous. The CDR3 sequence is 15 residues long. CDR1 is GTSNPN, CDR2 SVGIG, per germline (reference sequence). Trimming stripped 3 bases from V and 4 bases from J, with 13 bases between. CDR3 nucleotide sequence: TGTGCCTGGAGCCCGTCGGGCGGGTATAATTCACCCCTCCACTTT. Its protein product is CAWSPSGGYNSPLHF.

V is TRBV27 and J is TRBJ1-1; a weak D match, TRBD1 (6 bases). The CDR3 runs to 15 residues. V shed 1 base and J shed 8 bases, with 17 bases lying between them. Germline CDR1 MNHEY, CDR2 SMNVEV (reference sequence). The CDR3 nucleotides read TGTGCCAGCAGTTTATTGACAGGTGTGGGCCGGGAAGCTTTCTTT. Protein sequence: CASSLLTGVGREAFF.

This chain joins TRBV7-9 and TRBJ2-6, with 9 bases matching TRBD1. The CDR3 consists of 18 residues. The trim removed 5 bases at V and 1 base at J, leaving 9 bases unmatched. CDR1 and CDR2 (germline): SEHNR, FQNEAQ (reference sequence). The CDR3 loop reads CASSARTGGGSGANVLTF. The CDR3, as DNA: TGTGCCAGCAGCGCAAGAACAGGGGGCGGTTCTGGGGCCAACGTCCTGACTTTC.

The genes are TRBV5-1 and TRBJ1-6; a possible D gene is TRBD1 (6 bases). Looked up from germline, CDR1 is SGHRS and CDR2 is YFSETQ. The CDR3 runs to 15 residues. The V gene lost 4 bases and the J gene lost 7 bases, with 15 bases spanning the gap. As DNA, the CDR3 is TGCGCCAGCAGCCGCGGAGGCCAGGGGAATTCACCCCTCCACTTT. The encoded protein is CASSRGGQGNSPLHF.

The chain employs TRBV2 and TRBJ2-7; D not resolved. V lost 7 bases, J lost 4 bases, and 17 bases lay in between. This CDR3 has 14 residues. Per germline, CDR1 SNHLY and CDR2 FYNNEI. DNA of the CDR3: TGTGCCAGCACCCGTGGGTCCCCCGGTTACGAGCAGTACTTC. Amino acids: CASTRGSPGYEQYF.

The chain employs TRBV15 and TRBJ2-6; tentative D call: TRBD2 (6 bases). CDR1 and CDR2 from the germline V gene are LNHNV and YYDKDF (reference sequence). CDR3 length equals 14 residues. Trimming took off 5 bases at V and 2 bases at J, with 7 bases between the two ends. As DNA, the CDR3 is TGTGCCACCAGCTGGAGGGCTGGGGCCAACGTCCTGACTTTC. It yields the protein CATSWRAGANVLTF.

Only a few counts were recorded for this clone. The chain employs TRBV6-5 and TRBJ1-5; possibly TRBD1 for D (5 bases). V lost 6 bases and J 4 bases, leaving 13 bases between the germline ends. CDR1 MNHEY and CDR2 SVGAGI come from the germline V gene. The CDR3 runs to 14 residues. This CDR3 reads CASRPTGRNQPQHF. In DNA, the CDR3 is TGTGCCAGCAGGCCCACAGGTCGGAATCAGCCCCAGCATTTT.

V is TRBV25-1 and J is TRBJ2-2; D is ambiguous. The CDR3 has 16 amino acids. CDR1 is MGHDK, CDR2 SYGVNS, per germline. V lost 1 base, J lost 0 bases, and 9 bases lay in between. CDR3 sequence: CASSELGSANTGELFF. Here the CDR3 DNA reads TGTGCCAGCAGTGAATTGGGCAGCGCGAACACCGGGGAGCTGTTTTTT. The full variable domain, with the rest looked up from reference TRBV25-1 and TRBJ2-2, is EADIYQTPRYLVIGTGKKITLECSQTMGHDKMYWYQQDPGMELHLIHYSYGVNSTEKGDLSSESTVSRIRTEHFPLTLESARPSHTSQYLCASSELGSANTGELFFGEGSRLTVL.

The gene calls are TRBV12-3 or TRBV12-4 and TRBJ1-2; D ambiguous. The CDR3 loop spans 13 amino acids. Trimming removed 6 bases at V and 1 base at J, with 9 bases between. The CDR3 here is CASRSDGNYGYTF. The DNA of the CDR3 is TGTGCCAGCAGATCGGACGGTAACTATGGCTACACCTTC.

The genes are TRBV2 and TRBJ2-7; D not certain. This CDR3 comprises 14 residues. The germline gives CDR1 SNHLY, CDR2 FYNNEI. V was trimmed by 6 bases and J by 0 bases, leaving 12 bases between them. CDR3 loop: CASRLTASSYEQYF. In nucleotides, the CDR3 is TGTGCCAGCAGGCTCACAGCGAGCTCCTACGAGCAGTACTTC.

This sequence joins TRBV7-4 and TRBJ1-3; D unclear. Per the germline V gene, CDR1 is SGHVT and CDR2 is SQSDAQ. Trimming removed 4 bases at V and 4 bases at J, with 17 bases between. This CDR3 comprises 16 residues. The chain's CDR3 is CASSSPGPESGNTIYF. CDR3 DNA sequence: TGTGCCAGCAGCTCCCCCGGGCCGGAATCCGGAAACACCATATATTTT.

The V gene is TRBV28, the J gene TRBJ1-4, with 7 bases matching TRBD1. Germline-derived CDR1 and CDR2 are MDHEN and SYDVKM. Trimming took 2 bases from V and 3 from J; bases not matched to a gene: 0. The CDR3 has 14 amino acids. CDR3 DNA: TGTGCCAGCAGTTTAGGGACAGCTAATGAAAAACTGTTTTTT. This encodes CASSLGTANEKLFF.

This rearrangement joins TRBV11-2 to TRBJ2-1; 9 nucleotides line up with TRBD1. CDR3 size: 15 residues. Trimming cost V 0 bases and J 9 bases; bases outside gene matches: 6. The germline gives CDR1 SGHAT, CDR2 FQNNGV. The CDR3 region is CASSLEGQGSAEQFF. The CDR3 region has the DNA TGTGCCAGCAGCTTAGAGGGACAGGGATCGGCTGAGCAGTTCTTC.

V is TRBV28 and J is TRBJ1-2, with D unresolved. Trimming shortened V by 2 bases and J by 1 base, and 11 bases separated the two germline ends. Germline lookup yields CDR1 MDHEN and CDR2 SYDVKM. The CDR3 consists of 15 residues. The DNA of the CDR3 is TGTGCCAGCAGTTTAGAACAAGCCGTTAACTATGGCTACACCTTC. Translating it yields CASSLEQAVNYGYTF.

The chain employs TRBV28 and TRBJ1-1; D is undetermined. The CDR3 spans 10 residues. Germline-derived CDR1 and CDR2 are MDHEN and SYDVKM. The CDR3 nucleotides read TGTGCTACTTTGAACACTGAAGCTTTCTTT. Protein product: CATLNTEAFF.

This clone appeared a single time. The gene calls are TRBV29-1 and TRBJ1-2, with 9 bases that match TRBD1. CDR1 is SQVTM and CDR2 is ANQGSEA in the germline V gene. Losses at the gene ends were 1 base for V and 5 bases for J; bases not matched to a gene: 8. CDR3 length: 15 residues. The CDR3 region is CSVEGGDREMYGYTF. The CDR3 DNA is TGCAGCGTTGAAGGGGGGGACAGGGAGATGTATGGCTACACCTTC.

The chain uses TRBV5-4 and TRBJ2-1; D possibly corresponds to TRBD2 (6 bases). Trimming pared 0 bases from V and 12 bases from J, leaving 13 bases between. Germline CDR1 is SGHNT and CDR2 is YYREEE (reference sequence). CDR3 length equals 13 residues. CDR3 sequence (DNA): TGTGCCAGCAGCTTGGCGGGGGTCCGAGGGCAGTTCTTC. This codes for CASSLAGVRGQFF.

V usage is TRBV5-8 and J usage is TRBJ2-1; either TRBD1 or TRBD2 may supply D (6 bases each). Germline V gives CDR1 SGHTS, CDR2 YDEGEE. The CDR3 has 15 residues. Trimming took 2 bases from V and 2 from J, leaving 11 bases between them. The CDR3 sequence: CASSLTGAPYNEQFF. CDR3 sequence (DNA): TGTGCCAGCAGCTTAACGGGGGCGCCCTACAATGAGCAGTTCTTC.

The chain couples TRBV28 to TRBJ2-5, with 14 positions matching TRBD2. J was trimmed by 5 bases and V by 4 bases; bases with no gene match: 9. The CDR3 is 17 residues long. Germline V CDR1 and CDR2: MDHEN, SYDVKM. The CDR3 loop reads CASSSGRTSGGLETQYF. The CDR3 DNA is TGTGCCAGCAGTTCTGGGAGGACTAGCGGGGGGTTGGAGACCCAGTACTTC.

This clone has only one observation. The gene calls are TRBV19 and TRBJ1-1; D may be TRBD1 (5 bases). CDR1 LNHDA and CDR2 SQIVND come from the germline V gene (reference sequence). The CDR3 has 14 residues. Between the trimmed V and J ends, which lost 3 bases and 6 bases, there was a span of 14 bases. CDR3 DNA: TGTGCCAGTAGTATCTCAGGCGGACAAGCTGAAGCTTTCTTT. Encoded protein: CASSISGGQAEAFF.